These 26 T cell receptor beta chains were all obtained from the same sample, sequenced in a study of blood T cell repertoires in COVID-19. The method was immunoSEQ multiplex PCR; TCRdb's version includes in-frame clones alone and lacks a portion of them. The table lists 90,000 to 150,000 clones, more than 75% of them singletons. The sequenced material came from peripheral blood. The receptors derive from a man aged 60 to 75 with acute or convalescent COVID-19.

With regard to this clone: Just one base apart from a much larger clone, this may be a read error. The same CDR3 also results from other DNA sequences found in this sample. The chain has TRBV11-1 and TRBJ2-7; possible D gene TRBD1, 5 bases. This CDR3 has 14 residues. The germline V gene has CDR1 SGHAT and CDR2 FQDESV (reference sequence). Trimming left V 5 bases short and J 3 bases short, with 14 bases between. The CDR3 spells CASSLDMTNYEQYF. In DNA form, the CDR3 reads TGTGCCAGCAGCCTGGACATGACAAACTACGAGCAGTACTTC.

This clone has a single count. This chain connects TRBV7-2 to TRBJ2-6; no firm D call. Deletions cut 1 base from V and 3 bases from J, with 7 bases between. The CDR3 runs to 15 residues. CDR1 and CDR2 (germline): SGHTA, FQGNSA. The CDR3 DNA is TGTGCCAGCAGCTTAGAGATGAGTGGGGCCAACGTCCTGACTTTC. Its translation: CASSLEMSGANVLTF.

This chain joins TRBV5-1 and TRBJ2-5; 7 bases fit TRBD1. J gave up 1 base and V 4 bases, and 10 bases lay outside the gene matches. CDR1 is SGHRS, CDR2 YFSETQ, per germline. CDR3 size: 16 residues. The CDR3, as DNA: TGCGCCAGCAGCCCTCAACTAAACAGGGGCCAAGAGACCCAGTACTTC. Its translation: CASSPQLNRGQETQYF.

In nucleotides, the CDR3 is TGCGCCAGCAGCTTTCGGGGAGGGGCGGGATCCTACAATGAGCAGTTCTTC. It encodes CASSFRGGAGSYNEQFF. The rearrangement uses TRBV5-1 and TRBJ2-1; 7 bases match TRBD2. Losses at the gene ends were 2 bases for V and 1 base for J; bases not matched to a gene: 9. The CDR3 totals 17 residues. From germline, CDR1 is SGHRS and CDR2 YFSETQ.

The chain combines TRBV19 with TRBJ2-5, with 7 positions matching TRBD1. The ends lost 6 bases at V and 5 bases at J; junction bases unmatched: 9. The CDR3 spans 14 residues. From germline, CDR1 is LNHDA and CDR2 SQIVND (reference sequence). This chain's CDR3 is CASRQTGPGETQYF. The CDR3 region has the DNA TGTGCCAGTAGGCAGACAGGGCCAGGGGAGACCCAGTACTTC.

The chain uses TRBV19 and TRBJ2-6, with D possibly TRBD2 on 7 matching bases. Germline loops: CDR1 LNHDA, CDR2 SQIVND (reference sequence). V lost 11 bases, J lost 0 bases, and 20 bases lay in between. The CDR3 extends over 17 amino acids. The CDR3 DNA follows: TGTGCCTCCGCGGGGGCCGGCTCTTTCTCTGGGGCCAACGTCCTGACTTTC. It codes for CASAGAGSFSGANVLTF.

The gene calls are TRBV14 and TRBJ2-3; the D is unclear. V was clipped by 0 bases and J by 5 bases, with 9 bases between them. Germline-derived CDR1 and CDR2 are SGHDN and FVKESK. The CDR3 contains 14 residues. CDR3 loop: CASSQELERDTQYF. CDR3 in DNA: TGTGCCAGCAGCCAAGAGCTCGAGAGAGATACGCAGTATTTT.

The V and J genes are TRBV7-2 and TRBJ2-5; D may be TRBD1 (6 bases). Germline CDR1 SGHTA, CDR2 FQGNSA. V was shortened by 6 bases and J by 6 bases, with 14 bases between the two germline ends. The CDR3 is 13 residues long. CDR3 sequence reads: CASRHRESQTQYF. DNA of the CDR3: TGTGCCAGCAGGCACAGGGAATCACAGACCCAGTACTTC.

The J gene is TRBJ1-3, the V gene TRBV4-3; D is possibly TRBD1 (6 bases). Germline CDR1 LGHNA, CDR2 YSLEER. This CDR3 contains 17 residues. V lost 1 base and J lost 0, with 13 bases in between. For the CDR3, the DNA is TGCGCCAGCAGCCAAGCGTGGACAGCTTTCTCTGGAAACACCATATATTTT. Residues: CASSQAWTAFSGNTIYF.

The chain is built from TRBV11-1 and TRBJ1-1; 10 positions match TRBD1. The CDR3 consists of 13 residues. The germline V gene encodes CDR1 SGHAT and CDR2 FQDESV (reference sequence). The trim removed 5 bases at V and 5 bases at J, leaving 2 bases unmatched. CDR3 coding DNA: TGTGCCAGCAGCAGGACAGGGGGAACTGAAGCTTTCTTT. This encodes CASSRTGGTEAFF.

This chain uses TRBV5-1 with TRBJ2-1; the match to TRBD2 covers 9 bases. The length of the CDR3 is 15 residues. J was trimmed by 3 bases and V by 0 bases; bases with no gene match: 1. The germline V gene encodes CDR1 SGHRS and CDR2 YFSETQ. CDR3 DNA: TGCGCCAGCAGCTTGGAAGCGGGAGGCTACAATGAGCAGTTCTTC. Amino acid sequence: CASSLEAGGYNEQFF.

The CDR3 loop reads CATSTGQGPYEQYF. The CDR3, as DNA: TGTGCCACCTCGACGGGACAGGGACCCTACGAGCAGTACTTC. The chain employs TRBV24-1 and TRBJ2-7, with 9 bases fitting TRBD1. Trimming at V came to 9 bases and at J to 2 bases, leaving 7 bases not matched to a gene. The germline CDR1 and CDR2 sequences are KGHDR and SFDVKD. The CDR3 runs to 14 residues.

The chain combines TRBV27 with TRBJ1-2, with TRBD1 identical over 8 bases. V was clipped by 4 bases and J by 4 bases; unmatched bases: 5. CDR3 length: 14 residues. The germline V gene encodes CDR1 MNHEY and CDR2 SMNVEV (reference sequence). In nucleotides, the CDR3 is TGTGCCAGCAGTTCCAGGGGGCGCGTCTATGGCTACACCTTC. It encodes CASSSRGRVYGYTF.

CDR3 in amino acids: CASSPQRTAYEQYF. The CDR3 nucleotides are TGCGCCAGCAGCCCCCAAAGGACAGCTTACGAGCAGTACTTC. This chain joins TRBV4-3 and TRBJ2-7, with a possible D match to TRBD1 (6 bases). Germline lookup yields CDR1 LGHNA and CDR2 YSLEER. With 4 bases removed from V and 4 bases from J, the gap between germline ends came to 14 bases. This CDR3 has 14 amino acids.

The chain recombines TRBV27 with TRBJ2-5; a weak D match, TRBD1 (6 bases). Per germline, CDR1 MNHEY and CDR2 SMNVEV (reference sequence). V was cut by 5 bases and J by 2 bases, with 12 bases left in between. This CDR3 has 14 amino acids. The CDR3 region has the DNA TGTGCCAGCAGTCCGACAGGTATACAAGAGACCCAGTACTTC. Its protein is CASSPTGIQETQYF.

The V call is TRBV29-1, the J call TRBJ2-1, with TRBD1 matching over 8 bases. CDR3 length equals 11 residues. CDR1 is SQVTM, CDR2 ANQGSEA, per germline. The junction had 4 bases not matched to a gene; V was cut back by 6 bases and J by 9 bases. CDR3 in DNA: TGCAGCGTGGAACAGGGGGTTGAGCAGTTCTTC. Residues: CSVEQGVEQFF.

The chain uses TRBV19 and TRBJ2-6; D not certain. The CDR3 consists of 15 residues. Trimming removed 2 bases at V and 2 bases at J, with 7 bases between. Per germline, CDR1 LNHDA and CDR2 SQIVND (reference sequence). The CDR3 coding sequence is TGTGCCAGTAGTATACCGCGAACTGGGGCCAACGTCCTGACTTTC. It codes for CASSIPRTGANVLTF.

The J gene is TRBJ2-3, the V gene TRBV29-1, with 11 nucleotides matching TRBD2. CDR1 and CDR2 (germline): SQVTM, ANQGSEA. The CDR3 consists of 18 residues. V gave up 3 bases and J gave up 1 base; unmatched junction bases: 12. The CDR3 sequence: CSVDPILAGVSGTDTQYF. For the CDR3, the DNA is TGCAGCGTTGACCCCATACTAGCGGGAGTAAGTGGCACAGATACGCAGTATTTT.

The chain has TRBV11-3 and TRBJ1-1; 8 nucleotides line up with TRBD1. J was trimmed by 6 bases and V by 4 bases; bases with no gene match: 4. Germline lookup yields CDR1 SGHNT and CDR2 YENEEA. The CDR3 loop spans 13 amino acids. CDR3 protein: CASSYRTGSEAFF. The CDR3 DNA is TGTGCCAGCAGCTACCGGACAGGGTCTGAAGCTTTCTTT.

CDR3 nucleotides: TGTGCCAGCAGCTTGGGCGGACAGGTAACCTACGAGCAGTACTTC. Its protein is CASSLGGQVTYEQYF. The V and J genes are TRBV5-6 and TRBJ2-7; TRBD1 matches at 7 bases. V gave up 0 bases and J gave up 2 bases; unmatched junction bases: 5. Looked up from germline, CDR1 is SGHDT and CDR2 is YYEEEE. The CDR3 runs to 15 residues. Full variable domain (remainder filled in from reference TRBV5-6 and TRBJ2-7): DAGVTQSPTHLIKTRGQQVTLRCSPKSGHDTVSWYQQALGQGPQFIFQYYEEEERQRGNFPDRFSGHQFPNYSSELNVNALLLGDSALYLCASSLGGQVTYEQYFGPGTRLTVT.

The chain uses TRBV29-1 and TRBJ2-1; TRBD2 agrees at 13 bases. J gave up 9 bases and V 0 bases, and 8 bases lay outside the gene matches. Germline CDR1 is SQVTM and CDR2 is ANQGSEA. This CDR3 region has 16 residues. The CDR3 spells CSVEDTGLAGTGEQFF. CDR3 sequence (DNA): TGCAGCGTTGAAGATACGGGACTAGCGGGAACCGGTGAGCAGTTCTTC.

The chain has TRBV10-3 and TRBJ2-7; 8 bases fit TRBD1. The germline V gene encodes CDR1 ENHRY and CDR2 SYGVKD. V gave up 6 bases and J gave up 1 base; unmatched junction bases: 11. The CDR3 runs 16 residues. DNA of the CDR3: TGTGCCATCAGCGAGGGCAGGACAGGGCTGTCCTACGAGCAGTACTTC. Amino acids: CAISEGRTGLSYEQYF.

The rearrangement links TRBV11-2 to TRBJ2-3, with 8 bases matching TRBD1. Germline trimming cut 5 bases from V and 2 bases from J; bases unmatched to any gene: 6. CDR1 is SGHAT and CDR2 is FQNNGV in the germline V gene. This CDR3 is built from 15 residues. CDR3 DNA sequence: TGTGCCAGCAGCCGAGACAGGGGTTACACAGATACGCAGTATTTT. Protein: CASSRDRGYTDTQYF.

As DNA, the CDR3 is TGCAGCGTTATTGACAGGACCCAAGAGACCCAGTACTTC. It specifies CSVIDRTQETQYF. This chain links TRBV29-1 with TRBJ2-5, with D possibly matching TRBD1 (6 bases). The germline CDR1 and CDR2 sequences are SQVTM and ANQGSEA. The V end was cut by 5 bases, the J end by 1 base, with 11 bases between. The length of the CDR3 is 13 residues.

This clone came up many times. The DNA of the CDR3 is TGTGCCAGCAGTTCTGCAGGGTCCTACGAGCAGTACTTC. It translates to CASSSAGSYEQYF. The chain has TRBV7-9 and TRBJ2-7, with D maybe TRBD1 (5 bases). CDR3 length: 13 amino acids. Trimming left V 6 bases short and J 1 base short, with 10 bases between. In germline, CDR1 is SEHNR, CDR2 FQNEAQ (reference sequence).

The chain uses TRBV24-1 and TRBJ2-4; TRBD1 matches at 9 bases. The CDR3 length is 24 residues. J lost 0 bases, V lost 0 bases, and 23 bases had no gene match. Looked up from germline, CDR1 is KGHDR and CDR2 is SFDVKD. The CDR3 bases are TGTGCCACCAGTGATTTGGCAACCGGGACAGGGAGTCGAGGAAGCCCTCTAGCCAAAAACATTCAGTACTTC. This gives the protein CATSDLATGTGSRGSPLAKNIQYF.